This T cell receptor beta chain was documented in a study of human T cells and chemical hapten exposure. Broader study findings: Correlating positively with patch test score were the PT1 expanded TCR counts.

The V end lost 7 bases, the J end lost 5 bases, and 5 bases lay between the germline ends. CDR1 is MNHNY and CDR2 is SVGAGI in the germline V gene (reference sequence). This CDR3 is 11 amino acids long. A few counts support this clonotype. What it binds is unknown. TCRdb re-derived calls from the RACE reads in MiXCR, one entry per CDR3 protein. The top ten hold about 0.95% of the sample, which has more than 70,000 distinct CDR3 sequences, 11% seen once. Specified time point: patch test 3, about 24 weeks after DPC sensitization. Noted treatment: therapeutic diphenylcyclopropenone sensitization with weekly scalp DPC.

The genes are TRBV6-6 and TRBJ1-4, with D unresolved. This receptor was taken from a woman aged 25 to 39 with alopecia areata. Some clones in this sample may be carry-over from other donors' samples. The sample here was whole blood, taken in connection with sensitization to the hapten diphenylcyclopropenone (DPC). The DNA for the CDR3 is TGTGCCAGCACCGGGAATGAAAAACTGTTTTTT. Translating it yields CASTGNEKLFF.